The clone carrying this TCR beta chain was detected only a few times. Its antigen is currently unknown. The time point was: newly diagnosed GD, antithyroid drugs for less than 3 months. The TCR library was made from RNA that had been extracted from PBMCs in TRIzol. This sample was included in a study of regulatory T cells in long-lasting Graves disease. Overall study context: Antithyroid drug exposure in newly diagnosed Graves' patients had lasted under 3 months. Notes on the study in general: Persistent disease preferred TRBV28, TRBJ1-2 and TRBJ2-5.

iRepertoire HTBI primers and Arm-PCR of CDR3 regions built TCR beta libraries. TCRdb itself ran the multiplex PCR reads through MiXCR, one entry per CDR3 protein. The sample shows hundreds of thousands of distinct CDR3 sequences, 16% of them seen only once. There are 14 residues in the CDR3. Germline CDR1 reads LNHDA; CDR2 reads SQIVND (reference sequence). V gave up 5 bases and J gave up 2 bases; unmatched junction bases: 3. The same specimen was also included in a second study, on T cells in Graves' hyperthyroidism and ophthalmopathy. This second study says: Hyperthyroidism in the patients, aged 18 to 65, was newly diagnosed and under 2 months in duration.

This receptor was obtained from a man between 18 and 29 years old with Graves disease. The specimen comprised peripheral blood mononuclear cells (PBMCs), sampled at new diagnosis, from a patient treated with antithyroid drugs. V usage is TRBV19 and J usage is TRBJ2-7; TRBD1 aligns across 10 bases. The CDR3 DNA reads TGTGCCAGTAGTCGGGACAGGGGAACCTACGAGCAGTACTTC. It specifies CASSRDRGTYEQYF.